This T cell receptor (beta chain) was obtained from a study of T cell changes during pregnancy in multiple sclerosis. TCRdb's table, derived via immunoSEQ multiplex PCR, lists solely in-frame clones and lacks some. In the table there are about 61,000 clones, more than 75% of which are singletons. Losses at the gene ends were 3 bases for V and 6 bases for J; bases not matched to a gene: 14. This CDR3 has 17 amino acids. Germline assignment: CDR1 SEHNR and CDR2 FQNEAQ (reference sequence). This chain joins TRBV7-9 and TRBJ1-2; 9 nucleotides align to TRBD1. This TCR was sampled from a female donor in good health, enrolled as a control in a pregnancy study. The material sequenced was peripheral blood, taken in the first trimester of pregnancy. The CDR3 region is CASSFYGTGFNNDGYTF. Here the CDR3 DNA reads TGTGCCAGCAGCTTTTATGGGACAGGGTTTAATAATGATGGCTACACCTTC.